This T cell receptor (beta chain) was captured in a study of patients and donors after allogeneic stem cell transplantation. This clonotype was seen ten or more times. TCRdb processed the RT-PCR reads anew with MiXCR; each CDR3 protein has one entry. The table shows about a million distinct CDR3 sequences, with roughly 18% occurring only once. This receptor was obtained from a human donor who was either an allogeneic HSCT recipient or a stem cell or donor lymphocyte infusion donor (not recorded which). It is not recorded whose cells these are; they may come from a transplant donor. The specimen was blood, either unsorted or a sorted T cell fraction (not recorded which).

The DNA of the CDR3 is TGCAGCATGTGGACAGGGGTTACCGGGGAGCTGTTTTTT. Its translation is CSMWTGVTGELFF. The chain carries TRBV29-1 and TRBJ2-2; 9 nucleotides agree with TRBD1. The CDR3 has 13 residues. V shed 8 bases and J 5 bases; nucleotides not matched to a gene: 6. Germline CDR1 SQVTM, CDR2 ANQGSEA.